The source of this T cell receptor (beta chain) is a study of T cells in Graves' hyperthyroidism and ophthalmopathy. Findings of the study overall: A model of 13 V-J features distinguished ophthalmopathy from stable hyperthyroidism.

Amplification of TCR beta CDR3 regions was performed using RNA transcripts as template. Carried out on the TCR CDR3, a first-round RT-PCR used the HTBI primer set. Each CDR3 protein is one row after TCRdb ran MiXCR on the multiplex PCR reads. The table lists about 500,000 distinct CDR3 sequences, 15% to 20% of them singletons. CDR1 is SGDLS and CDR2 is YYNGEE in the germline V gene. The CDR3 consists of 16 residues. V lost 4 bases and J lost 2; bases outside the gene matches: 3. Thyroid ultrasound, orbital computed tomography, clinical symptoms, and serum thyroxine and TRAb underpinned diagnoses. In regard to this clonotype: As yet, its antigen is unknown.

The genes are TRBV9 and TRBJ2-1, with 13 nucleotides matching TRBD2. The sequencing sample was made of blood. This clonotype was sampled from a woman aged 25 to 39 with Graves' ophthalmopathy. CDR3 region: CASSYGLAGAYNEQFF. CDR3 coding DNA: TGTGCCAGCAGCTATGGACTAGCGGGAGCCTACAATGAGCAGTTCTTC.